Each of the 27 T cell receptor beta chains below was sequenced from the same sample in a study of blood T cell repertoires in COVID-19. Using immunoSEQ multiplex PCR, the repertoire was profiled, and TCRdb retains in-frame clones only, with some absent. The sample lists thousands of clones; less than 90% were seen once. Sequenced input: peripheral blood. The receptors were sampled from a human donor with active COVID-19. The donor label of this sample is uncertain.

The CDR3 DNA is TGTGCCAGCAGCCCGGGACTAGCGGCTTATTTCGATACGCAGTATTTT. Its translation: CASSPGLAAYFDTQYF. The chain employs TRBV14 and TRBJ2-3; 11 nucleotides agree with TRBD2. This CDR3 comprises 16 residues. With 4 bases clipped from V and 6 bases from J, the junction kept 9 bases outside the gene matches. Per germline, CDR1 SGHDN and CDR2 FVKESK. Full variable domain (outside the CDR3, taken from reference TRBV14 and TRBJ2-3): EAGVTQFPSHSVIEKGQTVTLRCDPISGHDNLYWYRRVMGKEIKFLLHFVKESKQDESGMPNNRFLAERTGGTYSTLKVQPAELEDSGVYFCASSPGLAAYFDTQYFGPGTRLTVL.

The CDR3 nucleotides are TGTGCCAGTACCCCTTGGTCCGGGACAGGGGCTTCTTTGGACACCGGGGAGCTGTTTTTT. Its protein product is CASTPWSGTGASLDTGELFF. The gene calls are TRBV19 and TRBJ2-2; 10 bases align to TRBD1. This CDR3 is built from 20 residues. V lost 7 bases to trimming and J lost 3 bases; unmatched junction nucleotides: 20. CDR1 is LNHDA and CDR2 is SQIVND in the germline V gene (reference sequence).

The V and J genes are TRBV4-1 and TRBJ2-2; no reliable D call. V lost 0 bases and J lost 5, with 13 bases in between. CDR1 MGHRA and CDR2 YSYEKL come from the germline V gene. CDR3 length equals 16 residues. CDR3 nucleotide sequence: TGCGCCAGCAGCCAAGATTTGAGCGCCTCTACCGGGGAGCTGTTTTTT. Translation: CASSQDLSASTGELFF.

The chain uses TRBV24-1 and TRBJ1-1; the D is unclear. This CDR3 is built from 14 residues. CDR1 and CDR2 from the germline V gene are KGHDR and SFDVKD. Trimming cost V 4 bases and J 6 bases, with 14 bases left between them. This chain's CDR3 is CATSDRQFPPEAFF. The CDR3, as DNA: TGTGCCACCAGTGACCGACAATTTCCGCCTGAAGCTTTCTTT.

The V and J genes are TRBV24-1 and TRBJ2-3, with 8 bases fitting TRBD2. V shed 7 bases and J 2 bases; nucleotides not matched to a gene: 7. The CDR3 has 15 amino acids. Germline V gene lookup returns CDR1 KGHDR and CDR2 SFDVKD. As DNA, the CDR3 is TGTGCCACCAGGGACCTAGCGGGCGACACAGATACGCAGTATTTT. It codes for CATRDLAGDTDTQYF.

This rearrangement joins TRBV4-2 to TRBJ2-7; TRBD2 might be the D (7 bases). Trimming took 1 base from V and 0 from J, leaving 19 bases between them. Germline-derived CDR1 and CDR2 are LGHNA and YNFKEQ. The CDR3 runs 18 residues. CDR3 amino acids: CASSQGRGAGAHSYEQYF. The CDR3 nucleotides read TGTGCCAGCAGCCAAGGCCGGGGGGCGGGGGCCCACTCCTACGAGCAGTACTTC.

The genes are TRBV29-1 and TRBJ1-3, with D tentatively TRBD1 (6 bases). Trimming took off 6 bases at V and 0 bases at J, with 12 bases between the two ends. The germline gives CDR1 SQVTM, CDR2 ANQGSEA. The CDR3 runs to 14 residues. This CDR3 reads CSVMTGPSGNTIYF. CDR3 DNA: TGCAGCGTCATGACAGGACCCTCTGGAAACACCATATATTTT.

The rearrangement joins TRBV5-6 to TRBJ2-2; 8 nucleotides match TRBD1. This CDR3 is 14 amino acids long. Per the germline V gene, CDR1 is SGHDT and CDR2 is YYEEEE. With V trimmed by 6 bases and J by 5 bases, 6 bases remained unmatched. CDR3 nucleotide sequence: TGTGCCAGCAAACTACAGGGGGGAACCGGGGAGCTGTTTTTT. Protein sequence: CASKLQGGTGELFF.

The chain has TRBV7-9 and TRBJ2-7, with D possibly matching TRBD1 (6 bases). Germline V gene lookup returns CDR1 SEHNR and CDR2 FQNEAQ (reference sequence). The V and J ends lost 3 bases and 5 bases respectively, with 11 bases between them. This CDR3 is built from 13 residues. The CDR3 here is CASSLGTSHEQYV. The DNA for the CDR3 is TGTGCCAGCAGCTTGGGGACATCTCACGAGCAGTACGTC.

The V call is TRBV4-2, the J call TRBJ2-1; TRBD2 agrees at 11 bases. V trimming: 3 bases; J trimming: 7 bases; junction bases outside the gene matches: 8. CDR3 size: 16 residues. Looked up from germline, CDR1 is LGHNA and CDR2 is YNFKEQ. DNA of the CDR3: TGTGCCAGCAGCCAGGAGTTAGCGGGGGGGCCAAATGAGCAGTTCTTC. It codes for CASSQELAGGPNEQFF.

The chain employs TRBV3-1 (or the pseudogene TRBV3-2) and TRBJ2-1, with TRBD2 identical over 9 bases. The CDR3 sequence is 15 residues long. Losses at the gene ends were 6 bases for V and 2 bases for J; bases not matched to a gene: 5. Germline values: CDR1 LGHDT, CDR2 YNNKEL (reference sequence). Written as DNA, the CDR3 is TGTGCCAGCAGTATCCTAGCGGGAACCTACAATGAGCAGTTCTTC. Protein sequence: CASSILAGTYNEQFF.

The rearrangement uses TRBV9 and TRBJ1-2, with D perhaps matching TRBD1 (5 bases). Trimming cost V 0 bases and J 5 bases, with 8 bases left between them. CDR3 length: 13 residues. CDR1 and CDR2 (germline): SGDLS, YYNGEE. CDR3 amino acids: CASSVATGYGYTF. CDR3 coding DNA: TGTGCCAGCAGCGTAGCTACAGGATATGGCTACACCTTC.

The CDR3, as DNA: TGTGCCAGCAGCCCCCCCAGGCTACCAGAGACCCAGTACTTC. Its protein product is CASSPPRLPETQYF. V gene TRBV7-2 combines with J gene TRBJ2-5; D call uncertain. Trimming cost V 5 bases and J 4 bases, with 14 bases left between them. CDR3 size: 14 residues. Germline V gene sequence: CDR1 SGHTA, CDR2 FQGNSA.

The rearrangement uses TRBV5-3 and TRBJ2-4; D is unresolved. TRBV5-3 carries the ORF label, with uncertain function. CDR3 size: 14 residues. The V and J ends lost 4 bases and 0 bases respectively, with 8 bases between them. In nucleotides, the CDR3 is TGTGCCAGAAGCCCTGCCGGAGCCAAAAACATTCAGTACTTC. This encodes CARSPAGAKNIQYF.

The chain uses TRBV25-1 and TRBJ1-4; TRBD1 matches at 12 bases. The germline gives CDR1 MGHDK, CDR2 SYGVNS. J lost 4 bases, V lost 1 base, and 4 bases had no gene match. The CDR3 totals 17 residues. CDR3 nucleotide sequence: TGTGCCAGCAGTGAATTGGGACAGGGGGCCCTTAATGAAAAACTGTTTTTT. Its protein product is CASSELGQGALNEKLFF.

The V gene is TRBV30, the J gene TRBJ2-2; 7 bases are shared with TRBD2. The CDR3 has 12 residues. Germline V gene lookup returns CDR1 GTSNPN and CDR2 SVGIG (reference sequence). The V and J ends lost 5 bases and 6 bases, in that order; junction bases with no gene match: 3. CDR3 sequence reads: CAWRGGSGELFF. In DNA form, the CDR3 reads TGTGCCTGGCGGGGAGGGTCCGGGGAGCTGTTTTTT.

The chain joins TRBV7-3 to TRBJ2-6, with TRBD1 as a possible D gene (5 bases). Trimming shortened V by 4 bases and J by 2 bases, and 6 bases separated the two germline ends. The germline V gene has CDR1 SGHTA and CDR2 FQGTGA. The CDR3 loop spans 14 amino acids. The CDR3 region has the DNA TGTGCCAGCAGCTCAGGGACTGGGGCCAACGTCCTGACTTTC. This encodes CASSSGTGANVLTF.

V usage is TRBV6-1 and J usage is TRBJ2-1, with 9 positions matching TRBD2. This CDR3 has 15 residues. Losses at the gene ends were 2 bases for V and 8 bases for J; bases not matched to a gene: 7. Germline-derived CDR1 and CDR2 are MNHNS and SASEGT. CDR3 nucleotide sequence: TGTGCCAGCAGTGAACTAGGACTAGCGTTCTATGAGCAGTTCTTC. Its protein product is CASSELGLAFYEQFF.

This sequence joins TRBV13 and TRBJ2-7, with D possibly being TRBD1 (5 bases). Trimming removed 5 bases at V and 2 bases at J, with 19 bases between. Germline V gene lookup returns CDR1 PRHDT and CDR2 FYEKMQ (reference sequence). There are 16 residues in the CDR3. The CDR3 region is CASSPPPGGHTYEQYV. In nucleotides, the CDR3 is TGTGCCAGCAGCCCGCCCCCGGGCGGACATACCTACGAGCAGTACGTC.

The V and J genes are TRBV12-3 or TRBV12-4 and TRBJ2-1; 7 nucleotides align to TRBD2. The CDR3 length is 13 residues. The junction had 1 base not matched to a gene; V was cut back by 5 bases and J by 3 bases. The CDR3 DNA reads as TGTGCCAGCAGTCGCGGGGGCTACAATGAGCAGTTCTTC. Amino acids: CASSRGGYNEQFF.

The chain employs TRBV30 and TRBJ1-2; 7 nucleotides agree with TRBD1. V lost 3 bases to trimming and J lost 0 bases; unmatched junction nucleotides: 7. Germline V gene sequence: CDR1 GTSNPN, CDR2 SVGIG (reference sequence). There are 15 residues in the CDR3. CDR3 nucleotides: TGTGCCTGGAGGGAGGGGGCACGATCTAACTATGGCTACACCTTC. Amino acid sequence: CAWREGARSNYGYTF.

The rearrangement joins TRBV11-2 to TRBJ2-1; D not resolved. V was shortened by 0 bases and J by 9 bases, with 9 bases between the two germline ends. Germline V gives CDR1 SGHAT, CDR2 FQNNGV. This CDR3 has 13 amino acids. Here the CDR3 DNA reads TGTGCCAGCAGCTTAGAACCCTCAGGTGAGCAGTTCTTC. Encoded protein: CASSLEPSGEQFF.

The chain employs TRBV27 and TRBJ2-2, with 10 bases that match TRBD1. V lost 5 bases, J lost 1 base, and 1 base stayed unmatched. Germline CDR1 is MNHEY and CDR2 is SMNVEV (reference sequence). The CDR3 is made up of 15 amino acids. The CDR3 region is CASSRTGGNTGELFF. The CDR3 DNA reads as TGTGCCAGCAGTCGGACAGGGGGGAACACCGGGGAGCTGTTTTTT.

As DNA, the CDR3 is TGTGCCAGCAGTGAAGAAGTTTGGAGAGATACGCAGTATTTT. Residues: CASSEEVWRDTQYF. V gene TRBV6-4 combines with J gene TRBJ2-3; unclear D gene. The length of the CDR3 is 14 residues. V lost 3 bases to trimming and J lost 5 bases, with 12 bases between them. Germline values: CDR1 MRHNA, CDR2 SNTAGT.

The genes are TRBV4-2 and TRBJ2-4; D is undetermined. The V gene's germline CDR1 is LGHNA and CDR2 YNFKEQ. The CDR3 extends over 14 amino acids. Trimming took off 0 bases at V and 4 bases at J, with 7 bases between the two ends. The CDR3, as DNA: TGTGCCAGCAGCCAAGATTGGCAGAAAAACATTCAGTACTTC. It yields the protein CASSQDWQKNIQYF.

As for this clone: A junction boundary mismatches the germline segment, possibly from a read error. This sequence joins TRBV7-3 and TRBJ1-2; D perhaps matches TRBD1 (6 bases). CDR1 is SGHTA and CDR2 is FQGTGA in the germline V gene. This CDR3 comprises 12 residues. The CDR3 nucleotides read TGTGCCAGCAGCCCTGGAAGGGGACACATGGACTTC. Protein: CASSPGRGHMDF.

This clone was counted once. The chain recombines TRBV9 with TRBJ2-7; TRBD1 matches at 8 bases. Germline CDR1 is SGDLS and CDR2 is YYNGEE. V lost 2 bases, J lost 0 bases, and 4 bases stayed unmatched. The CDR3 is 15 residues long. CDR3 bases: TGTGCCAGCAGCGTGGGACAGGAGAGCTCCTACGAGCAGTACTTC. Residues: CASSVGQESSYEQYF. Variable domain in full (rest from reference TRBV9 and TRBJ2-7): DSGVTQTPKHLITATGQRVTLRCSPRSGDLSVYWYQQSLDQGLQFLIQYYNGEERAKGNILERFSAQQFPDLHSELNLSSLELGDSALYFCASSVGQESSYEQYFGPGTRLTVT.